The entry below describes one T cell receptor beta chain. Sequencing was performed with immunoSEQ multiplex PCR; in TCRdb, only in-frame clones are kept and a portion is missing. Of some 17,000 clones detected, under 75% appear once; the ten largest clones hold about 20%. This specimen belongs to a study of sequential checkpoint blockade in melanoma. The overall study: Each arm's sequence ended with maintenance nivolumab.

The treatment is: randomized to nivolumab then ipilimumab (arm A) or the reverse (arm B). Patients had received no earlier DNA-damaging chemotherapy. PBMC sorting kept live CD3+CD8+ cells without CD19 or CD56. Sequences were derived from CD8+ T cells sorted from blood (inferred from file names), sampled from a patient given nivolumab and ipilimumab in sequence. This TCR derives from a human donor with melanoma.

For the CDR3, the DNA is TGCGCCAGCAGCTTGGCCCAGGGTCCGGCTGAAGCTTTCTTT. This translates into CASSLAQGPAEAFF. V gene TRBV5-1 combines with J gene TRBJ1-1; maybe TRBD1 (5 bases). The CDR3 length is 14 residues. CDR1 and CDR2 (germline): SGHRS, YFSETQ. V lost 0 bases to trimming and J lost 6 bases, with 12 bases between them. Based on the CDR3 plus reference TRBV5-1 and TRBJ1-1, the full variable domain is KAGVTQTPRYLIKTRGQQVTLSCSPISGHRSVSWYQQTPGQGLQFLFEYFSETQRNKGNFPGRFSGRQFSNSRSEMNVSTLELGDSALYLCASSLAQGPAEAFFGQGTRLTVV.